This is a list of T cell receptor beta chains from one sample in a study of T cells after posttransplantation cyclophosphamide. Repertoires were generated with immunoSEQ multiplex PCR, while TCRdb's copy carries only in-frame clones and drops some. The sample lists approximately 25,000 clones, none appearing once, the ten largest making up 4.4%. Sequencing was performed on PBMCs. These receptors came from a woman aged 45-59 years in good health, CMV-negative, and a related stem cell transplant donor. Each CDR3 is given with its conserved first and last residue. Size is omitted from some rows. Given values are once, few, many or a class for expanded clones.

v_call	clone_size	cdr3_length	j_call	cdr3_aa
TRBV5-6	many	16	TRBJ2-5	CASSLGTKGYQETQYF
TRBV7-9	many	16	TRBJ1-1	CASSLGLGGPYGEAFF
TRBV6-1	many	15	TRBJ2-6	CASSEEGGGANVLTF
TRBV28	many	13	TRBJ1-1	CASSSRQGGSAFF
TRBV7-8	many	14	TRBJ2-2	CASRRSGFTGELFF
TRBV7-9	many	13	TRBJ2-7	CASSTRGTYEQYF
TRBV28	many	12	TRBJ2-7	CASSVASYEQYF
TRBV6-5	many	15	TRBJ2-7	CASSFRLAGDYEQYF
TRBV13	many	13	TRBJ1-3	CASSTGSGNTIYF
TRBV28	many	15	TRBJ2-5	CASSLIIAGGETQYF
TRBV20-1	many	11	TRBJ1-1	CSASVDREAFF
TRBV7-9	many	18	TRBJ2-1	CASSLGPSGRAYGNEQFF
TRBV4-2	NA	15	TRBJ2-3	CASSQGLASPDTQYF
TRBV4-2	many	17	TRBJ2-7	CASSQASGARISYEQYF
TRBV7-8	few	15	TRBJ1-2	CASSYNPRGNYGYTF
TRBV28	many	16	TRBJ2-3	CASRTSGRERADTQYF
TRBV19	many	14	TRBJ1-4	CASSEGQPNEKLFF
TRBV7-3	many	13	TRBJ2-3	CASSYRPTDTQYF
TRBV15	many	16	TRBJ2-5	CATSRGGLAGPETQYF
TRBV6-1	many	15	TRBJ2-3	CASRDRFTDTDTQYF
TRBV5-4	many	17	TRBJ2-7	CASSLFFGGARSYEQYF
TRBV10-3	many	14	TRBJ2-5	CAIAVLAGQETQYF
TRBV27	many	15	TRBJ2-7	CASRKDRDLVGEQYF
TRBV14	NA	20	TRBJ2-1	CASSQKVGLAGFSSYNEQFF
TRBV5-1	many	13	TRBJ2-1	CASSLQGQDEQFF
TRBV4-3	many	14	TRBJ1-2	CASSPRGGGYGYTF